This TCR beta chain was sequenced during a study of cytomegalovirus exposure and HLA in healthy donors. Study at large: A prior study identified 120 million or so unique TCR beta sequences from 150 million to 200 million T cells. The study's findings and limits: Cytomegalovirus-associated status was assigned to more than 150 TCR beta chains. In a later analysis, parvovirus B19, influenza, CMV and Epstein-Barr virus appeared linked to several top co-occurrence clusters.

This PCR relied on a set of 60 Vbeta primers and 13 Jbeta primers. TCRdb's table, derived via immunoSEQ multiplex PCR, lists solely in-frame clones and lacks some. The sample lists some 78,000 clones, 74% occurring once. This clone was seen only once. What it binds is unknown. This CDR3 has 16 residues. The germline V gene has CDR1 SEHNR and CDR2 FQNEAQ (reference sequence). The germline V and J ends were trimmed by 1 base and 0 bases, with 10 bases remaining between them. The clonotype originates from a middle-aged man in good health and CMV-seropositive. The genes are TRBV7-9 and TRBJ1-5, with unresolved D. Specimen: PBMCs. The CDR3 loop is CASSLDGLNSNQPQHF. The DNA for the CDR3 is TGTGCCAGCAGCTTAGATGGACTTAATAGCAATCAGCCCCAGCATTTT.